This T cell receptor (beta chain) was recovered during a study of shared clonotypes between healthy human individuals. This CDR3 spans 14 amino acids. The V end lost 1 base, the J end lost 9 bases, and 13 bases lay between the germline ends. Germline assignment: CDR1 MDHEN and CDR2 SYDVKM. Sequencing used immunoSEQ multiplex PCR; TCRdb keeps in-frame clones, though not all of them. The table includes approximately 250,000 clones, approximately 65% detected once. Caucasian adults living in Nashville, Tennessee, provided all samples. Findings and limits, study-wide: Inspection by rarefaction showed sorted-subset sequencing to be incomplete despite large depth.

On this clone: The antigen is undetermined.

This chain connects TRBV28 to TRBJ2-1; D call uncertain. This receptor was obtained from a man aged 25 to 40 in good health. The sequenced sample consisted of memory CD4+ T cells sorted from blood. The subset denotes: CD45RA-negative fraction. The CDR3 is CASSLLGRGAEQFF. The CDR3 DNA reads as TGTGCCAGCAGTTTATTAGGGCGAGGTGCTGAGCAGTTCTTC.